The subject of this entry is one T cell receptor beta chain. Its antigen is unidentified. This same CDR3 is encoded by further DNA sequences in the sample. These data originate in a study of cytomegalovirus exposure and HLA in healthy donors. Donors in the study were healthy people who gave bone marrow. V lost 3 bases and J lost 6; bases outside the gene matches: 4. Germline V gives CDR1 SEHNR, CDR2 FQNEAQ (reference sequence). There are 14 residues in the CDR3. Findings and caveats of the study: As a later analysis revealed, the rate of TCR association differed by HLA locus, with DRB1 most and HLA-C fewest. Looking again later, the authors saw that most CMV-associated TCR beta chains seemed HLA-restricted.

PCR involved 60 Vbeta and 13 Jbeta primers. Sequenced by immunoSEQ multiplex PCR; TCRdb stores in-frame clones only, minus some. The sample lists 150,000 to 160,000 clones, 85% occurring once. What was sequenced was PBMCs. This clonotype was obtained from a woman aged 18-29 years in good health and CMV-seronegative. J is TRBJ2-2 and V is TRBV7-9; TRBD1 matches at 7 bases. CDR3 bases: TGTGCCAGCAGCTTGGCAGGGGGAGCCGGGGAGCTGTTTTTT. Protein product: CASSLAGGAGELFF.